The rows below give T cell receptor beta chains drawn from one sample of a study of cytotoxic CD8 clonotypes in ibrutinib-treated CLL. The data were produced by immunoSEQ multiplex PCR, yet TCRdb's version contains in-frame clones alone and is incomplete. The sample lists roughly 300,000 clones, roughly 76% seen once, with about 5.3% in the top ten. Sequences were derived from PBMCs, sampled at disease progression, from a patient treated with ibrutinib. The receptors come from a human donor with chronic lymphocytic leukemia. Each CDR3 is given with its conserved first and last residue. D genes are given only for firm matches. Size is stated for part of the rows, as once, few or many counts, or as a class when the clone is expanded.

clone_size j_call v_call d_call cdr3_aa cdr3_nt
. TRBJ2-7 TRBV5-1 . CASSGAGGSYEQYF TGCGCCAGCAGCGGGGCCGGAGGGTCCTACGAGCAGTACTTC
. TRBJ2-5 TRBV2 TRBD2 CASSDRGGGETQYF TGTGCCAGCAGTGATCGGGGGGGAGGAGAGACCCAGTACTTC
once TRBJ2-3 TRBV5-8 . CASSFYGLSTDTQYF TGTGCCAGCAGCTTCTATGGACTCAGCACAGATACGCAGTATTTT
. TRBJ1-6 TRBV12-5 TRBD1 CASGLDGTGNSPLHF TGTGCTAGTGGTTTGGACGGGACAGGGAATTCACCCCTCCACTTT
. TRBJ2-3 TRBV7-8 TRBD1 CASSLASGTGGTDTQYF TGTGCCAGCAGCTTAGCTTCCGGGACAGGGGGGACAGATACGCAGTATTTT
few TRBJ2-1 TRBV4-3 . CASSQRGRGNNEQFF TGCGCCAGCAGCCAACGCGGTAGGGGAAACAATGAGCAGTTCTTC
. TRBJ2-4 TRBV10-2 . CASSERQLAKNIQYF TGCGCCAGCAGTGAGAGGCAGCTAGCCAAAAACATTCAGTACTTC
. TRBJ1-2 TRBV28 . CASSLDSLKANYGYTF TGTGCCAGCAGTTTAGACAGTCTGAAAGCTAACTATGGCTACACCTTC
. TRBJ2-1 TRBV18 . CASSPTGLNEQFF TGTGCCAGCTCACCTACTGGTCTCAATGAGCAGTTCTTC
few TRBJ2-5 TRBV18 . CASSLRGGETQYF TGTGCCAGCTCACTCAGGGGAGGAGAGACCCAGTACTTC
. TRBJ2-4 TRBV11-2 . CASSQNIQYF TGTGCCAGCAGCCAAAACATTCAGTACTTC
. TRBJ2-7 TRBV2 . CASSLEVDYEQYF TGTGCCAGTAGTCTGGAGGTGGATTACGAGCAGTACTTC
few TRBJ2-7 TRBV28 . CASSFPQGLQAYEQYF TGTGCCAGCAGTTTCCCACAGGGACTCCAAGCCTACGAGCAGTACTTC
. TRBJ2-7 TRBV4-2 . CASSQDRADNYEQYF TGTGCCAGCAGCCAAGATAGGGCGGATAACTACGAGCAGTACTTC
. TRBJ2-7 TRBV4-1 . CASSQEDRQGGYEQYF TGCGCCAGCAGCCAAGAAGACCGACAGGGAGGCTACGAGCAGTACTTC